This T cell receptor (beta chain) appears in the sequencing data of a study of somatic mutations in cytotoxic T cells in rheumatoid arthritis. Using positive magnetic bead selection on an AutoMACS, CD4+ and CD8+ cells were isolated, after which their purity was checked by flow cytometry. Assay: immunoSEQ multiplex PCR; the TCRdb copy retains only in-frame clones and omits some. The sample consists of roughly 9,800 clones, about 88% of them appearing once. This clone was seen a single time. What was sequenced was CD4+ T cells sorted from blood. This receptor was taken from a woman aged 18-30 years with rheumatoid arthritis.

The chain's CDR3 is CASSLEGGARETQYF. The CDR3 bases are TGCGCCAGCAGCTTGGAAGGGGGGGCTCGGGAGACCCAGTACTTC. The gene calls are TRBV5-1 and TRBJ2-5, with a tentative D call TRBD2 (7 bases). CDR1 and CDR2 from the germline V gene are SGHRS and YFSETQ. The CDR3 extends over 15 amino acids. V shed 0 bases and J shed 5 bases, with 14 bases lying between them.